These T cell receptor beta chains were read from a single sample in a study of blood T cell repertoires in COVID-19. Some clones are missing from TCRdb's copy, which holds only in-frame ones; the method was immunoSEQ multiplex PCR. The sample lists 240,000 or so clones; 86% were seen once. Source material: peripheral blood. These receptors originate from an elderly man with acute or convalescent COVID-19. Each CDR3 is given with its conserved first and last residue. Each record gives: J gene, clone size, D gene, V gene, CDR3 DNA, CDR3 protein. A D gene is named only where the DNA matches it firmly. Size is stated for part of the rows, as once, few or many counts, or as a class when the clone is expanded.

TRBJ1-2 - - TRBV3-1/TRBV3-2 TGTGCCAGCAGCCAAATCGTGCAGGGACTAACTGGCTACACCTTC CASSQIVQGLTGYTF
TRBJ1-5 - - TRBV29-1 TGCAGCGTGGGACATTCCAATCAGCCCCAGCATTTT CSVGHSNQPQHF
TRBJ2-1 - - TRBV5-1 TGCGCCAGCAGCTTCGTCCGGGATGAGCAGTTCTTC CASSFVRDEQFF
TRBJ1-4 - - TRBV4-3 TGCGCCAGCAGCCAAGACATTAATGAAAAACTGTTTTTT CASSQDINEKLFF
TRBJ2-7 - TRBD1 TRBV19 TGTGCCAGTAGTATCTCGGGGACAGGCGCCGCGATTTCCTACGAGCAGTACTTC CASSISGTGAAISYEQYF
TRBJ1-2 - TRBD1 TRBV20-1 TGCAGTGCTAGTGGCGAGGGGGCCGAGGACTATGGCTACACCTTC CSASGEGAEDYGYTF
TRBJ2-1 - TRBD2 TRBV28 TGTGCCAGCAGTTCCCCGGGGGGGACCACGTACAATGAGCAGTTCTTC CASSSPGGTTYNEQFF
TRBJ2-5 - - TRBV27 TGTGCCAGCAGTTTAGACCGGGGAGGAGGGACCCAGTACTTC CASSLDRGGGTQYF
TRBJ1-6 - - TRBV4-1 TGCGCCAGCGGGTCCCGGGGAAGGGATAATTCACCCCTCCACTTT CASGSRGRDNSPLHF
TRBJ1-5 - TRBD1 TRBV4-2 TGTGCCAGCAGCCCAAACTCCGGACAGGGCAATCAGCCCCAGCATTTT CASSPNSGQGNQPQHF
TRBJ1-2 once TRBD1 TRBV19 TGTGCCAGTAGTATCTCGACAGGGGAGGTTATCGTTTATGGCTACACCTTC CASSISTGEVIVYGYTF
TRBJ2-1 - TRBD2 TRBV6-1 TGTGCCAGCAGTGGCCCCCTAGCGGGAGTACACAATGAGCAGTTCTTC CASSGPLAGVHNEQFF
TRBJ1-6 - - TRBV21-1 TGTGCCAGCAGCAAAGCCGCTAAGAGGGCAAGCAACGCACAGTCCTATAATTCACCCCTCCACTTT CASSKAAKRASNAQSYNSPLHF
TRBJ2-1 - - TRBV3-1/TRBV3-2 TGTGCCAGCAGCCAAGACTGGCGGAGCTCCTACAATGAGCAGTTCTTC CASSQDWRSSYNEQFF
TRBJ1-4 few TRBD1 TRBV7-8 TGTGCCAGCAGCGCCTGGACAGGAGGGGAAAAACTGTTTTTT CASSAWTGGEKLFF
TRBJ2-7 once TRBD1 TRBV3-1/TRBV3-2 TGTGCCAGCAGCCAACTTTCAGGGGGTAAATTAATTAACGAGCAGTACTTC CASSQLSGGKLINEQYF
TRBJ1-2 - - TRBV5-6 TGTGCCAGCAGCTTTGGGGGGACCTATGGCTACACCTTC CASSFGGTYGYTF
TRBJ1-2 - - TRBV2 TGTGCCAGCACCACAGGGTCGAGGGGCTACACCTTC CASTTGSRGYTF
TRBJ2-2 once TRBD1 TRBV19 TGTGCCAGCGCAAATGACAGGGGTTCGAACACCGGGGAGCTGTTTTTT CASANDRGSNTGELFF
TRBJ1-1 - TRBD1 TRBV5-5 TGTGCCAGCAGCGCGCCGGGACAGGGTCTGAACACTGAAGCTTTCTTT CASSAPGQGLNTEAFF
TRBJ2-3 once - TRBV18 TGTGCCAGCTCACCACGGGGCGTGAGCACAGATACGCAGTATTTT CASSPRGVSTDTQYF
TRBJ1-1 few - TRBV5-4 TGTGCCAGCAGCATCGGGACTCTGAGAGGGGCTGAAGCTTTCTTT CASSIGTLRGAEAFF
TRBJ2-5 - TRBD1 TRBV24-1 TGTGCCACCAGTGATTTCGCAGGGACAGGGGAAGAGACCCAGTACTTC CATSDFAGTGEETQYF
TRBJ1-5 - TRBD1 TRBV18 TGTGCCAGCTCACAACAGGGGAATCAGCCCCAGCATTTT CASSQQGNQPQHF
TRBJ1-1 - TRBD1 TRBV6-5 TGTGCCAGCAGCCGAGACGGGACAGTCCTTGAAGCTTTCTTT CASSRDGTVLEAFF
TRBJ1-6 - - TRBV7-6 TGTGCCAGCAGCGCCTCCGACACCAATTCACCCCTCCACTTT CASSASDTNSPLHF
TRBJ1-5 - - TRBV5-1 TGCGCCAGCAGCTTGGCAGGGGGCAATCAGCCCCAGCATTTT CASSLAGGNQPQHF
TRBJ2-6 - TRBD1 TRBV10-3 TGTGCCATCAGTGAGCACAGGGGTTCCCTTCCTGGGGCCAACGTCCTGACTTTC CAISEHRGSLPGANVLTF
TRBJ2-5 - - TRBV27 TGTGCCAGCAGTCCTGGGGCTAGGGGGAGGGTTTCAGAGACCCAGTACTTC CASSPGARGRVSETQYF
TRBJ1-4 - - TRBV19 TGTGCCAGTAGATTCGCAGGCAGTGAAAAACTGTTTTTT CASRFAGSEKLFF
TRBJ1-2 - TRBD1 TRBV19 TGTGCCAGTAGTAAGGGACAGACCTCAACTAACTATGGCTACACCTTC CASSKGQTSTNYGYTF
TRBJ1-1 few - TRBV3-1/TRBV3-2 TGTGCCAGCAGCCAATTTTCTACGAACACTGAAGCTTTCTTT CASSQFSTNTEAFF
TRBJ1-2 - TRBD1 TRBV10-2 TGCGCCAGCAGTGATGGACAGGGTCGGGCCTATGGCTACACCTTC CASSDGQGRAYGYTF
TRBJ1-1 - - TRBV2 TGTGCCAGCACCGCGGGTTTGGGGAACACTGAAGCTTTCTTT CASTAGLGNTEAFF
TRBJ2-7 - - TRBV19 TGTGCCAGTAGTCCACCGGGACAAATCTACGAGCAGTACTTC CASSPPGQIYEQYF
TRBJ1-1 - - TRBV6-5 TGTGCCAGCAGTTACTCGTACAGGAACACTGAAGCTTTCTTT CASSYSYRNTEAFF
TRBJ2-7 once - TRBV5-1 TGCGCCAGCAGCTTGGGGCTAGCCTCCTACGAGCAGTACTTC CASSLGLASYEQYF
TRBJ2-3 - TRBD2 TRBV4-2 TGTGCCAGCAGCTCCGCGGTGGGGCTAGCGGGGGGCACAGATACGCAGTATTTT CASSSAVGLAGGTDTQYF
TRBJ2-6 - - TRBV5-6 TGTGCCAGCAGCCGACGGGGGGCTGGCTCTGGGGCCAACGTCCTGACTTTC CASSRRGAGSGANVLTF
TRBJ1-3 - - TRBV2 TGTGCCAGCAGAACCGGTGGAAACACCATATATTTT CASRTGGNTIYF
TRBJ1-5 - - TRBV4-1 TGCGCCAGCAGCCAAGATGGAGCTAATCAGCCCCAGCATTTT CASSQDGANQPQHF
TRBJ1-3 few - TRBV18 TGTGCCAGCTCACCACGGGGGGAAGGAAACACCATATATTTT CASSPRGEGNTIYF
TRBJ1-6 - TRBD1 TRBV5-1 TGCGCCAGCAGCTTGCAGACAGGGGACGGGGGACCCCTCCACTTT CASSLQTGDGGPLHF
TRBJ1-4 - - TRBV28 TGTGCCAGCAGTAGGGGAGAAAAACTGTTTTTT CASSRGEKLFF
TRBJ2-3 once - TRBV19 TGTGCCAGTAGTATAGAGGGGGCCGGGGCAGATACGCAGTATTTT CASSIEGAGADTQYF
TRBJ2-1 - - TRBV12-3/TRBV12-4 TGTGCCAGCACCTCCCCGGGACACTGGGGGCAGTTCTTC CASTSPGHWGQFF
TRBJ2-3 - - TRBV7-9 TGTGCCAGCAGCTTACAGGGGACCAGCACAGATACGCAGTATTTT CASSLQGTSTDTQYF
TRBJ2-1 - - TRBV2 TGTGCCAGCAGTGAGGCGAGGTCCGGGGCGGGAAACAATGAGCAGTTCTTC CASSEARSGAGNNEQFF
TRBJ1-1 - - TRBV5-4 TGTGCCAGCAGCTTGGTACAGGGCGCTTACACTGAAGCTTTCTTT CASSLVQGAYTEAFF
TRBJ1-3 - - TRBV4-2 TGTGCCAGCAGCCAAGAGGACTCGGGGACTGGAAACACCATATATTTT CASSQEDSGTGNTIYF
TRBJ1-4 few TRBD1 TRBV29-1 TGCAGCGTTCACAGGAGGGGGCCGGAGGGAAGGCTGTTTTTT CSVHRRGPEGRLFF
TRBJ2-1 - TRBD1 TRBV7-9 TGTGCCAGCAGCTTGGGGACAGGATACAATGAGCAGTTCTTC CASSLGTGYNEQFF
TRBJ1-6 - - TRBV19 TGTGCCAGTAGTGCCCGTTCGGGACTGGATAATTCACCCCTCCACTTT CASSARSGLDNSPLHF
TRBJ1-1 - - TRBV2 TGTGCCAGCAGTGATCGGGGGATCGGCACTGAAGCTTTCTTT CASSDRGIGTEAFF